This T cell receptor beta chain was captured by sequencing in a study of cytomegalovirus exposure and HLA in healthy donors. Overall study: The roughly 670 first-cohort repertoires and the 95 to 150 validation repertoires shared the same platform, a later analysis reported.

About this clone itself: Its antigen is not identified.

The CDR3 has 15 amino acids. Germline V lookup: CDR1 SGHVS, CDR2 FNYEAQ. Trimming cost V 5 bases and J 0 bases, with 14 bases left between them. General study points: The authors listed some 150 TCR beta chains as cytomegalovirus-associated.

The data were produced by immunoSEQ multiplex PCR, yet TCRdb's version contains in-frame clones alone and is incomplete. The data contain 120,000 or so clones, approximately 95% of them singletons. This TCR was sampled from a man in his late teens or twenties in good health and CMV-seronegative. This sequence joins TRBV7-6 and TRBJ2-7; D is perhaps TRBD2 (6 bases). The specimen was PBMCs. The chain's CDR3 is CASSPGFGSSYEQYF. The CDR3 DNA follows: TGTGCCAGCAGCCCGGGTTTCGGGAGCTCCTACGAGCAGTACTTC.